This T cell receptor beta chain was profiled in a study of blood T cells in healthy people across ages. Findings and caveats of the study: Researchers said unsorted PBMCs prevented a conclusive naive versus antigen-experienced comparison.

Concerning this clonotype: Antigen unknown.

PCR was performed a second time for roughly 7 to 12 cycles using a sample-barcoded 5' primer and a J-beta primer mix. Each cDNA molecule received a tag from a template-switch adaptor that had 12 random nucleotides. TCRdb reanalysed the 5' RACE reads using MiXCR and keeps one entry per CDR3 protein. The sample includes about 1.5 million distinct CDR3 sequences, 42% of them seen just once. The sample taken for sequencing was blood. The TCR comes from a woman under 30 in good health.

The CDR3 DNA is TGTGCCAGCAGCTGGGAGGGGTCGAACACTGAAGCTTTCTTT. Translating it yields CASSWEGSNTEAFF. The V gene is TRBV7-8, the J gene TRBJ1-1; D is possibly TRBD1 (5 bases). Per germline, CDR1 SGHVS and CDR2 FQNEAQ. V was clipped by 4 bases and J by 1 base, with 10 bases between them. There are 14 residues in the CDR3.